This TCR beta chain derives from a study of blood T cell repertoires in COVID-19. Study summary: Whether acute or convalescent, the COVID-19 samples came from the United States, Italy and Spain.

Germline V gene lookup returns CDR1 MDHEN and CDR2 SYDVKM. The CDR3 sequence is 14 residues long. The trim removed 7 bases at V and 5 bases at J, leaving 7 bases unmatched. Methods used by the authors: Amplifying reference gene primers gave estimates of nucleated cell counts. The repertoire was sequenced with immunoSEQ multiplex PCR; TCRdb's copy has only in-frame clones and lacks some. That table supplies the V and J calls and clone size; D and trimming were determined from the DNA. The sample holds some 210,000 clones, over 80% seen once. This study enrolled people aged 18 to 89 from roughly 24 US geographic areas. Each participant's cohort was designated according to participant-reported clinical history.

The source of this sequence is a man aged 18 to 35 with acute COVID-19. The chain links TRBV28 to TRBJ1-4, with 7 bases matching TRBD1. The source material was PBMCs or T cells enriched from blood (not recorded which). CDR3 DNA: TGTGCCAGCATGACGGGGACAGCGAATGAAAAACTGTTTTTT. Translated, it gives CASMTGTANEKLFF. Full variable domain (rest looked up from reference TRBV28 and TRBJ1-4): DVKVTQSSRYLVKRTGEKVFLECVQDMDHENMFWYRQDPGLGLRLIYFSYDVKMKEKGDIPEGYSVSREKKERFSLILESASTNQTSMYLCASMTGTANEKLFFGSGTQLSVL.